This TCR beta chain was sequenced in a study of monozygotic twins with inflammatory bowel disease. In germline, CDR1 is LNHNV, CDR2 YYDKDF (reference sequence). This CDR3 spans 18 amino acids. Whole-blood total RNA was extracted without T cell sorting. Points on this clonotype: Its antigen is not identified.

Whole-study results and caveats: Clonotypes shared with others were fewer in IBD patients than in healthy twins, especially with disease activity. Patients received differing immunosuppressive treatments, which may have added variability to their repertoires. Whereas healthy co-twins had higher TCRbeta diversity (inverse Simpson), IBD patients had lower diversity.

TCRdb re-called the 5' RACE reads and shows each CDR3 protein once, DNA omitted. This sample contains about 210,000 distinct CDR3 sequences. This clonotype was obtained from a human donor with ulcerative colitis or Crohn's disease, or a healthy co-twin of an affected twin (not recorded which). The sample taken for sequencing was blood. V is TRBV15 and J is TRBJ2-1; the TCRdb D gene call, TRBD2, has no DNA to confirm it. CDR3 in amino acids: CATSRGVPGLAGYNEQFF.